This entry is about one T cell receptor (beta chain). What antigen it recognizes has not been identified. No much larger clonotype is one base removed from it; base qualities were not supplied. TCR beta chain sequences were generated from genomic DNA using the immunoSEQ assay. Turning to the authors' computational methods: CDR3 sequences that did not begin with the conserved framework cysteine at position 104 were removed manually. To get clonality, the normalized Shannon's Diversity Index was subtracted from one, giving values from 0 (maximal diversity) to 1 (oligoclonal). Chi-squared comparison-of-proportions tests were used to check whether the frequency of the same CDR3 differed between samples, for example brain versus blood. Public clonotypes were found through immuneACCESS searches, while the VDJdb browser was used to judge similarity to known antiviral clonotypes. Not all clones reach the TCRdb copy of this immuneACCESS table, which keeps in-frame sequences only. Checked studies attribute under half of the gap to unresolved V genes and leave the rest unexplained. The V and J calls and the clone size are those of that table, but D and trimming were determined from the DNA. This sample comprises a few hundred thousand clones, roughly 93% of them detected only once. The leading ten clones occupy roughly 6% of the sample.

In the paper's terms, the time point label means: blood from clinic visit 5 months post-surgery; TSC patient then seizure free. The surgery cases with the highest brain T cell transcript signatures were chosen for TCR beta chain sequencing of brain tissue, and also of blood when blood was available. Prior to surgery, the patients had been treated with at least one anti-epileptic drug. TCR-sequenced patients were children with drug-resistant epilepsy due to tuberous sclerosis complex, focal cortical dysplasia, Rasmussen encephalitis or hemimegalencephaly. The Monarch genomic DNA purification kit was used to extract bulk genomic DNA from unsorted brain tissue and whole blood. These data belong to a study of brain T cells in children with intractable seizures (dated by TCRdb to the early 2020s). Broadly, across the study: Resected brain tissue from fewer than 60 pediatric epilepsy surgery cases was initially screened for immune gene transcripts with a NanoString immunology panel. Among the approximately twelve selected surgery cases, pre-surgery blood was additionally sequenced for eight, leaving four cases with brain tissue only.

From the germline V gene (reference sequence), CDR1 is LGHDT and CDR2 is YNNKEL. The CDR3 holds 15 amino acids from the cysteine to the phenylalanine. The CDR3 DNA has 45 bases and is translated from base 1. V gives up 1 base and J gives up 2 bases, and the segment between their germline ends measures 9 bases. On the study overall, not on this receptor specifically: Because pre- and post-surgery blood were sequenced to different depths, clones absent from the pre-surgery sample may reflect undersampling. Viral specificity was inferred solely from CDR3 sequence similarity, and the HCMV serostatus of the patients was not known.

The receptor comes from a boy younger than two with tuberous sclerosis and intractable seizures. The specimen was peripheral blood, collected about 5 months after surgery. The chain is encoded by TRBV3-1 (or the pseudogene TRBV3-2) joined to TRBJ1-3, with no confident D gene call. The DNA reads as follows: TGTGCCAGCAGCCAAGGGACTTCTGCTGGAAACACCATATATTTT. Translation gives CASSQGTSAGNTIYF.